This T cell receptor beta chain was recovered during a study of post-analysis software for immune sequencing data. Unique-molecular-identifier-tagged TCR beta cDNA libraries were used. One entry per CDR3 protein, called by TCRdb with MiXCR from the PCR reads. The table records fewer than 550,000 distinct CDR3 sequences, roughly 34% of them present only once. Overall study results and limits: Significantly decreased normalized Chao1 diversity was recorded for multiple sclerosis patients relative to controls. TRBV5-6, TRBV5-1 and TRBV20-1 belonged to a set of roughly five TRBV segments that were more frequent in patients than controls.

Looked up from germline, CDR1 is DFQATT and CDR2 is SNEGSKA (reference sequence). This CDR3 region has 15 residues. The V and J ends lost 4 bases and 1 base, in that order; junction bases with no gene match: 7. This clonotype has a handful of counts. What it recognizes is unknown. The V gene is TRBV20-1, the J gene TRBJ2-3, with 8 bases identical to TRBD2. The TCR was taken from a girl aged 2-17 years with multiple sclerosis. The sample taken for sequencing was blood. CDR3 amino acids: CSATPSGFRTDTQYF. The CDR3 nucleotides are TGCAGTGCTACCCCTAGCGGGTTCCGCACAGATACGCAGTATTTT.